There are a few counts of the clone carrying this TCR beta chain. Its antigen is as yet unknown. Individual cDNA molecules (in the library) carried attached unique molecular identifiers. Source study methods: Around 97,000 TCRs per sample was the median, with a range of about 20,000 to 700,000. MiXCR, applied by TCRdb to the 5' RACE reads, yields one record per CDR3 protein. The V and J calls follow TCRdb's processing rather than the paper's. The sample yields tens of thousands of distinct CDR3 sequences, 7% to 8% seen once. The data are from a study of human T cells and chemical hapten exposure. General study results and limits: After DPC sensitization, TCRs above 1 in 1000 frequency showed no change.

Total RNA was isolated from unfractionated whole blood. The CDR3 totals 14 residues. The V and J ends lost 5 bases and 4 bases respectively, with 11 bases between them. In germline, CDR1 is LGHDT, CDR2 YNNKEL (reference sequence). The chain couples TRBV3-1 to TRBJ1-4; D remains ambiguous. The receptor was isolated from a male donor in good health. CDR3 DNA sequence: TGTGCCAGCAGCTCGGACGGGCTTAATGAAAAACTGTTTTTT. This codes for CASSSDGLNEKLFF.